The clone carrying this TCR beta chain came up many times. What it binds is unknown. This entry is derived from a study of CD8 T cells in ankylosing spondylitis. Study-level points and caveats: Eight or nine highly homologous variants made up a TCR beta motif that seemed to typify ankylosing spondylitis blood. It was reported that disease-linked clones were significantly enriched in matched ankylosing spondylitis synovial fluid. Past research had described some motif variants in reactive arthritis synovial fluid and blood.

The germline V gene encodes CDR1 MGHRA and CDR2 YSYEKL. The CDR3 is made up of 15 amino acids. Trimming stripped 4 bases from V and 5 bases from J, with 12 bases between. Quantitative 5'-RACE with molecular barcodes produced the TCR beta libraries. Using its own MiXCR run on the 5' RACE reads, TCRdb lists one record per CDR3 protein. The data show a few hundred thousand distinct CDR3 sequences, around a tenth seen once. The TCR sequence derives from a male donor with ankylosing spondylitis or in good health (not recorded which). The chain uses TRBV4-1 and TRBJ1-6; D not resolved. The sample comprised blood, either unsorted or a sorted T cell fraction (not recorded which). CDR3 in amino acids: CASSRAGGDNSPLHF. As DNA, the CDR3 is TGCGCCAGCAGCCGGGCTGGCGGCGATAATTCACCCCTCCACTTT.